This is a list of T cell receptor beta chains from one sample in a study of T-cell reconstitution after alpha-beta-depleted transplantation in children. TCRdb recomputed calls from the PCR reads with MiXCR, one row per CDR3 protein. The sample carries about 580,000 distinct CDR3 sequences, 20% to 25% recorded once. Specimen: PBMCs, mostly from graft donor cells, collected 360 days after TCRalphabeta/CD19-depleted stem cell transplant. Receptor source: a boy under two years old who had a stem cell transplant for acute myeloid leukemia, so the T cells may come from the graft donor. The CDR3 runs from the conserved cysteine through the conserved F or W. The order of the fields is clone size, J gene, V gene, D gene, CDR3 protein, CDR3 DNA. A D gene is named only where the DNA matches it firmly. Size is stated for part of the rows, as once, few or many counts, or as a class when the clone is expanded.

clone_size: many; j_call: TRBJ2-1; v_call: TRBV29-1; d_call: TRBD1; cdr3_aa: CSAGDRGMFF; cdr3_nt: TGCAGCGCCGGGGACAGGGGGATGTTCTTC
clone_size: -; j_call: TRBJ2-3; v_call: TRBV12-3/TRBV12-4; d_call: -; cdr3_aa: CATMWTNSDTQYF; cdr3_nt: TGTGCCACCATGTGGACGAATTCAGATACGCAGTATTTT
clone_size: few; j_call: TRBJ2-7; v_call: TRBV7-2; d_call: -; cdr3_aa: CASSLLLGPTYEQYF; cdr3_nt: TGTGCCAGCAGCTTACTTCTCGGGCCCACCTACGAGCAGTACTTC
clone_size: many; j_call: TRBJ2-7; v_call: TRBV12-3/TRBV12-4; d_call: -; cdr3_aa: CASSFPGASGEQYF; cdr3_nt: TGTGCCAGCAGTTTTCCGGGGGCTTCGGGGGAGCAGTACTTC
clone_size: few; j_call: TRBJ2-3; v_call: TRBV20-1; d_call: -; cdr3_aa: CSARGQAGAGAPTDTQYF; cdr3_nt: TGCAGTGCTAGAGGCCAAGCAGGCGCGGGGGCCCCCACAGATACGCAGTATTTT
clone_size: few; j_call: TRBJ2-4; v_call: TRBV12-3/TRBV12-4; d_call: -; cdr3_aa: CASSLRTWKNIQYF; cdr3_nt: TGTGCCAGCAGTTTACGAACCTGGAAAAACATTCAGTACTTC
clone_size: many; j_call: TRBJ2-3; v_call: TRBV29-1; d_call: -; cdr3_aa: CSIRGTDTQYF; cdr3_nt: TGCAGCATTAGGGGAACAGATACGCAGTATTTT
clone_size: -; j_call: TRBJ1-6; v_call: TRBV7-2; d_call: TRBD1; cdr3_aa: CASSGRDRGQSPLHF; cdr3_nt: TGTGCCAGCAGCGGACGGGACAGGGGGCAATCACCCCTCCACTTT
clone_size: few; j_call: TRBJ2-3; v_call: TRBV6-1; d_call: TRBD2; cdr3_aa: CASKGLAAITDTQYF; cdr3_nt: TGTGCCAGCAAAGGACTAGCGGCTATCACAGATACGCAGTATTTT
clone_size: -; j_call: TRBJ2-7; v_call: TRBV6-5; d_call: -; cdr3_aa: CASSYETVSSYEQYF; cdr3_nt: TGTGCCAGCAGTTATGAGACAGTAAGCTCCTACGAGCAGTACTTC
clone_size: many; j_call: TRBJ2-3; v_call: TRBV13; d_call: -; cdr3_aa: CASSLGTGTRGDTQYF; cdr3_nt: TGTGCCAGCAGCTTAGGCACGGGGACCCGGGGAGATACGCAGTATTTT
clone_size: -; j_call: TRBJ2-1; v_call: TRBV2; d_call: TRBD1; cdr3_aa: CASSDLRDRVRNEQFF; cdr3_nt: TGTGCCAGCAGTGACCTCCGGGACAGGGTCCGCAATGAGCAGTTCTTC
clone_size: many; j_call: TRBJ2-2; v_call: TRBV6-2/TRBV6-3; d_call: TRBD1; cdr3_aa: CASTRDRDTGELFF; cdr3_nt: TGTGCCAGCACCAGGGACAGGGACACCGGGGAGCTGTTTTTT
clone_size: -; j_call: TRBJ2-2; v_call: TRBV7-7; d_call: TRBD1; cdr3_aa: CASSPQTGGAGELFF; cdr3_nt: TGTGCCAGCAGCCCCCAGACAGGGGGAGCCGGGGAGCTGTTTTTT
clone_size: -; j_call: TRBJ1-1; v_call: TRBV12-3/TRBV12-4; d_call: -; cdr3_aa: CASSRNGLAVEAFF; cdr3_nt: TGTGCCAGCAGTCGGAATGGGTTGGCCGTTGAAGCTTTCTTT
clone_size: few; j_call: TRBJ2-2; v_call: TRBV4-2; d_call: -; cdr3_aa: CASSPGGSGELFF; cdr3_nt: TGTGCCAGCAGCCCGGGCGGCTCCGGGGAGCTGTTTTTT
clone_size: few; j_call: TRBJ2-5; v_call: TRBV6-1; d_call: TRBD2; cdr3_aa: CASSNRGGLETQYF; cdr3_nt: TGTGCCAGCAGTAATCGGGGGGGTTTAGAGACCCAGTACTTC
clone_size: -; j_call: TRBJ2-5; v_call: TRBV11-2; d_call: TRBD2; cdr3_aa: CASSPGGAGGLETQYF; cdr3_nt: TGTGCCAGCAGCCCCGGGGGGGCGGGGGGGCTCGAGACCCAGTACTTC
clone_size: -; j_call: TRBJ2-1; v_call: TRBV20-1; d_call: -; cdr3_aa: CSARDAQNSYNEQFF; cdr3_nt: TGCAGTGCTAGAGATGCCCAGAACTCCTACAATGAGCAGTTCTTC
clone_size: -; j_call: TRBJ2-7; v_call: TRBV20-1; d_call: TRBD2; cdr3_aa: CSARGGGSYEQYF; cdr3_nt: TGCAGTGCTAGAGGGGGGGGCTCCTACGAGCAGTACTTC
clone_size: few; j_call: TRBJ1-1; v_call: TRBV5-1; d_call: -; cdr3_aa: CASSLASDTEAFF; cdr3_nt: TGCGCCAGCAGCTTGGCATCAGACACTGAAGCTTTCTTT
clone_size: many; j_call: TRBJ2-6; v_call: TRBV2; d_call: -; cdr3_aa: CASSERSPANVLTF; cdr3_nt: TGTGCCAGCAGTGAACGGAGCCCTGCCAACGTCCTGACTTTC
clone_size: few; j_call: TRBJ1-3; v_call: TRBV12-3/TRBV12-4; d_call: TRBD1; cdr3_aa: CASSPNVNRGSGNTIYF; cdr3_nt: TGTGCCAGCAGTCCTAACGTTAACAGGGGATCCGGAAACACCATATATTTT
clone_size: few; j_call: TRBJ2-1; v_call: TRBV20-1; d_call: TRBD2; cdr3_aa: CSARDLQRGPYNEQFF; cdr3_nt: TGCAGTGCTAGAGATCTCCAGCGGGGGCCTTACAATGAGCAGTTCTTC
clone_size: -; j_call: TRBJ2-4; v_call: TRBV7-2; d_call: -; cdr3_aa: CASSFPRVFIDIQYF; cdr3_nt: TGTGCCAGCAGCTTCCCCAGGGTGTTTATAGACATTCAGTACTTC
clone_size: -; j_call: TRBJ2-3; v_call: TRBV12-3/TRBV12-4; d_call: TRBD1; cdr3_aa: CASSHRQGRSDTQYF; cdr3_nt: TGTGCCAGCAGTCACCGACAGGGGCGGTCAGATACGCAGTATTTT
clone_size: many; j_call: TRBJ2-1; v_call: TRBV12-3/TRBV12-4; d_call: -; cdr3_aa: CASNPRWVETNEQFF; cdr3_nt: TGTGCCAGCAACCCACGGTGGGTCGAGACCAATGAGCAGTTCTTC
clone_size: few; j_call: TRBJ2-7; v_call: TRBV12-3/TRBV12-4; d_call: -; cdr3_aa: CASSKEGGLRFSYEQYF; cdr3_nt: TGTGCCAGCAGTAAGGAGGGAGGCCTACGGTTCTCCTACGAGCAGTACTTC
clone_size: -; j_call: TRBJ2-5; v_call: TRBV20-1; d_call: -; cdr3_aa: CSARPNPLQSQETQYF; cdr3_nt: TGCAGTGCTAGACCGAACCCCTTGCAGAGCCAAGAGACCCAGTACTTC
clone_size: -; j_call: TRBJ2-3; v_call: TRBV11-2; d_call: -; cdr3_aa: CASSEWTVSSTDTQYF; cdr3_nt: TGTGCCAGCAGCGAATGGACAGTATCTAGCACAGATACGCAGTATTTT
clone_size: many; j_call: TRBJ2-2; v_call: TRBV6-5; d_call: -; cdr3_aa: CASRQGSNTGELFF; cdr3_nt: TGTGCCAGCAGGCAGGGGTCGAACACCGGGGAGCTGTTTTTT
clone_size: -; j_call: TRBJ1-1; v_call: TRBV20-1; d_call: -; cdr3_aa: CSARETLNTEAFF; cdr3_nt: TGCAGTGCTAGGGAGACACTGAACACTGAAGCTTTCTTT
clone_size: once; j_call: TRBJ2-5; v_call: TRBV11-3; d_call: TRBD1; cdr3_aa: CASSLPRGLGGKETQYF; cdr3_nt: TGTGCCAGCAGCTTACCCAGGGGGCTAGGGGGAAAAGAGACCCAGTACTTC
clone_size: -; j_call: TRBJ2-1; v_call: TRBV12-3/TRBV12-4; d_call: TRBD2; cdr3_aa: CASSLAGGFYNEQFF; cdr3_nt: TGTGCCAGCAGTTTAGCGGGGGGGTTCTACAATGAGCAGTTCTTC
clone_size: -; j_call: TRBJ1-4; v_call: TRBV9; d_call: -; cdr3_aa: CASSVSPGDEKLFF; cdr3_nt: TGTGCCAGCAGCGTGAGTCCAGGGGATGAAAAACTGTTTTTT
clone_size: few; j_call: TRBJ2-2; v_call: TRBV2; d_call: TRBD2; cdr3_aa: CASSEVLRGGPGELFF; cdr3_nt: TGTGCCAGCAGTGAAGTCTTACGGGGGGGCCCCGGGGAGCTGTTTTTT
clone_size: few; j_call: TRBJ1-2; v_call: TRBV28; d_call: TRBD1; cdr3_aa: CASNRDSYGYTF; cdr3_nt: TGTGCCAGCAACCGGGACAGCTATGGCTACACCTTC
clone_size: -; j_call: TRBJ2-2; v_call: TRBV6-5; d_call: TRBD1; cdr3_aa: CASSYFGTGNTGELFF; cdr3_nt: TGTGCCAGCAGTTATTTTGGGACAGGGAATACCGGGGAGCTGTTTTTT
clone_size: -; j_call: TRBJ2-5; v_call: TRBV12-3/TRBV12-4; d_call: -; cdr3_aa: CASSLMVKETQYF; cdr3_nt: TGTGCCAGCAGTTTAATGGTCAAAGAGACCCAGTACTTC
clone_size: -; j_call: TRBJ2-5; v_call: TRBV11-2; d_call: TRBD2; cdr3_aa: CASSLLQTSGGSQETQYF; cdr3_nt: TGTGCCAGCAGCTTGTTACAGACTAGCGGGGGGTCCCAAGAGACCCAGTACTTC
clone_size: many; j_call: TRBJ2-5; v_call: TRBV20-1; d_call: TRBD2; cdr3_aa: CSGLAGGNQETQYF; cdr3_nt: TGCAGTGGACTAGCGGGGGGCAACCAAGAGACCCAGTACTTC